This record concerns one T cell receptor (beta chain) sequence. Antigen unknown. This record belongs to a study of shared clonotypes between healthy human individuals. Overall study: A couple of women and three men aged 18 to 49 made up the donors.

Per the study methods: Without quality scores, immunoSEQ junctional reads could not be filtered like full-length reads. Produced via immunoSEQ multiplex PCR; TCRdb's table is partial and in-frame only. V, J and clone size were drawn from that table, and D and trimming were deduced from the DNA. The table includes more than 550,000 clones, approximately 72% detected once. Study outcomes and limitations: A handful of donors showed sharing of approximately 5% of naive CD4 clonotypes.

All donors were Caucasian adults living in Nashville, Tennessee. Germline V lookup: CDR1 LNHDA, CDR2 SQIVND (reference sequence). Trimming cost V 5 bases and J 0 bases, with 14 bases left between them. There are 15 residues in the CDR3. This sequence joins TRBV19 and TRBJ2-7; D might be TRBD1 or TRBD2, each matching 5 bases. The sequence came from a woman between 25 and 40 years old in good health. The sample was memory CD4+ T cells sorted from blood. Specified subset: CD45RA-negative fraction. The CDR3 sequence is CASSPSWGSSYEQYF. The CDR3 nucleotides are TGTGCCAGTAGTCCCTCGTGGGGGAGCTCCTACGAGCAGTACTTC.